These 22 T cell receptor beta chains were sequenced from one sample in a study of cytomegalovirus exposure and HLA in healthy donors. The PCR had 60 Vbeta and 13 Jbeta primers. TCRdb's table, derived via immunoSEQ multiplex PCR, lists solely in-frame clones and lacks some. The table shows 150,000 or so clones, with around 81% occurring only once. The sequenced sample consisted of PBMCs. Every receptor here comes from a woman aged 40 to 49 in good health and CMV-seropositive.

The CDR3 DNA is TGTGCCAGCAGCTTAGCGACTAGCGGGAGAGCGACCCAGTACTTC. It translates to CASSLATSGRATQYF. The chain combines TRBV7-2 with TRBJ2-5, with 12 bases identical to TRBD2. After removal of 0 bases from V and 7 bases from J, the junction contained 3 bases not matched to a gene. CDR1 and CDR2 from the germline V gene are SGHTA and FQGNSA. The CDR3 is made up of 15 amino acids.

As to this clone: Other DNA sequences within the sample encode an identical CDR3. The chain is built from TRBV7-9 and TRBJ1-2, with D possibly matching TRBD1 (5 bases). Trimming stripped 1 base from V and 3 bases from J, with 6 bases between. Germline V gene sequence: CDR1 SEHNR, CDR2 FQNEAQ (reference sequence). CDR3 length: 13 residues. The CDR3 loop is CASSLGRDYGYTF. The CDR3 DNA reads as TGTGCCAGCAGCTTAGGCAGGGACTATGGCTACACCTTC.

The DNA for the CDR3 is TGTGCCAGCAGTGCCCCCGGGACAGGCGGCGAGCAGTACTTC. It translates to CASSAPGTGGEQYF. The chain uses TRBV25-1 and TRBJ2-7; TRBD1 matches at 8 bases. Trimming removed 4 bases from V and 6 bases from J; junction bases left unmatched: 8. CDR1 and CDR2 from the germline V gene are MGHDK and SYGVNS. The CDR3 sequence is 14 residues long.

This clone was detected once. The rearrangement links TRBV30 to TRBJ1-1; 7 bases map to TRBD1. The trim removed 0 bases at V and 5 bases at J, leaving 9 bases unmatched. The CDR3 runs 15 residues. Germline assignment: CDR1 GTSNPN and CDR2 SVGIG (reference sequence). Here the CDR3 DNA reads TGTGCCTGGAGTGTACAGGAGACAGGGAGTACTGAAGCTTTCTTT. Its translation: CAWSVQETGSTEAFF.

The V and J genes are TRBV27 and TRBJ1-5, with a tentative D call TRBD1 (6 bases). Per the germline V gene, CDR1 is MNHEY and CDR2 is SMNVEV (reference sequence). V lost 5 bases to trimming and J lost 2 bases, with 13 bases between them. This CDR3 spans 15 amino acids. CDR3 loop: CASSPQGSGNQPQHF. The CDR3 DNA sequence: TGTGCCAGCAGTCCCCAGGGGTCAGGCAATCAGCCCCAGCATTTT.

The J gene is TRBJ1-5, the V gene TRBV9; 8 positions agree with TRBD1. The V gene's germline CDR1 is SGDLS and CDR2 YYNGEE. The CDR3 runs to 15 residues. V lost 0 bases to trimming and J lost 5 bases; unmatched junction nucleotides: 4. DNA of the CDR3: TGTGCCAGCAGCGTAGGGACAGGGTCATATCAGCCCCAGCATTTT. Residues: CASSVGTGSYQPQHF.

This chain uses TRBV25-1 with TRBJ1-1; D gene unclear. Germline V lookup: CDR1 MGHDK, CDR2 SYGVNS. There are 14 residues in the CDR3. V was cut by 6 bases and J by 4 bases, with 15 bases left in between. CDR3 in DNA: TGTGCCAGCAGCCCTGCTCCGGGAGGCACTGAAGCTTTCTTT. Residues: CASSPAPGGTEAFF.

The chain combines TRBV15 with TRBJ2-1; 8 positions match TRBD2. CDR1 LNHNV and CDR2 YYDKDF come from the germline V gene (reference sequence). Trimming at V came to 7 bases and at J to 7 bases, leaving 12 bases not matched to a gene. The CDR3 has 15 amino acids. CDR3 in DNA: TGTGCCACCACCATCGGACTAGCAGCAAAGAATGAGCAGTTCTTC. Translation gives CATTIGLAAKNEQFF.

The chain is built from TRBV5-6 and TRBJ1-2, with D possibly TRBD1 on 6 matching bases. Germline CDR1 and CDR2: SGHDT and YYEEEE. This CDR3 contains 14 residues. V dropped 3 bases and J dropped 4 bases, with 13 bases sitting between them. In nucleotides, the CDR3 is TGTGCCAGCAGCTCCTCTGGGGGGGCCTATGGCTACACCTTC. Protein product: CASSSSGGAYGYTF.

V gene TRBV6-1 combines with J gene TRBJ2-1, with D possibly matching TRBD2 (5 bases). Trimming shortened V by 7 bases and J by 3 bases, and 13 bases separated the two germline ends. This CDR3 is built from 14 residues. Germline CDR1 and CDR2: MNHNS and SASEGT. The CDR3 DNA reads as TGTGCCAGCACCCGACTAAATAGCTACAATGAGCAGTTCTTC. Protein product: CASTRLNSYNEQFF.

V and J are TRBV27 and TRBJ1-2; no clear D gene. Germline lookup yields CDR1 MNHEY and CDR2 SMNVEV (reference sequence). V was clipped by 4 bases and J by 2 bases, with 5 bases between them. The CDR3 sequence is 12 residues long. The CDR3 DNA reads TGTGCCAGCAGTTCCAGGAACTATGGCTACACCTTC. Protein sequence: CASSSRNYGYTF.

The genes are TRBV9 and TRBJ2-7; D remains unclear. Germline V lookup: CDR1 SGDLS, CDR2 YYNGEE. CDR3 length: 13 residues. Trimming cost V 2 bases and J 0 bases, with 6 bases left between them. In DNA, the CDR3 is TGTGCCAGCAGCGTGAGCGACTCCTACGAGCAGTACTTC. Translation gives CASSVSDSYEQYF. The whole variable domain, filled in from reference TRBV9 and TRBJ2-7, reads DSGVTQTPKHLITATGQRVTLRCSPRSGDLSVYWYQQSLDQGLQFLIQYYNGEERAKGNILERFSAQQFPDLHSELNLSSLELGDSALYFCASSVSDSYEQYFGPGTRLTVT.

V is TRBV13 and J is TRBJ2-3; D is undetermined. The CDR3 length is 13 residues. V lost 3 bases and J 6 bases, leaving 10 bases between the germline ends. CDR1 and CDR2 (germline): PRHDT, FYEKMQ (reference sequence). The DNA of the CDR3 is TGTGCCAGCAGCTTTGCCGGTTGGGATACGCAGTATTTT. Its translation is CASSFAGWDTQYF. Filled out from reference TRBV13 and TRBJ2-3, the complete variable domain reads AAGVIQSPRHLIKEKRETATLKCYPIPRHDTVYWYQQGPGQDPQFLISFYEKMQSDKGSIPDRFSAQQFSDYHSELNMSSLELGDSALYFCASSFAGWDTQYFGPGTRLTVL.

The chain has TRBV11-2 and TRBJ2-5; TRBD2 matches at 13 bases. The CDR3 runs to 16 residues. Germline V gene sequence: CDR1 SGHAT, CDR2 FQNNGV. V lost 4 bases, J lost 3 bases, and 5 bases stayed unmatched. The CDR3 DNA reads TGTGCCAGCAGCTCCCGCGGACTAGCGGGAGAAGAGACCCAGTACTTC. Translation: CASSSRGLAGEETQYF. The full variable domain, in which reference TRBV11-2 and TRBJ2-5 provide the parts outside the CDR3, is EAGVAQSPRYKIIEKRQSVAFWCNPISGHATLYWYQQILGQGPKLLIQFQNNGVVDDSQLPKDRFSAERLKGVDSTLKIQPAKLEDSAVYLCASSSRGLAGEETQYFGPGTRLLVL.

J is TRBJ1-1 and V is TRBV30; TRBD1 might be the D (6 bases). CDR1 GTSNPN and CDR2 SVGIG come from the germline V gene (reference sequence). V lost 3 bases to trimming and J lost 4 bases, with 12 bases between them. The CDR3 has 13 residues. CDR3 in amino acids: CAWSKGQSTEAFF. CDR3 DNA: TGTGCCTGGAGCAAAGGACAGAGCACTGAAGCTTTCTTT.

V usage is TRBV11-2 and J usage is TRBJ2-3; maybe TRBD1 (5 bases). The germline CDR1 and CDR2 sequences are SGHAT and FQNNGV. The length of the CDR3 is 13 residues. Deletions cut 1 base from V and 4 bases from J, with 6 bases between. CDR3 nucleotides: TGTGCCAGCAGCTTAGGGGGCGCAGATACGCAGTATTTT. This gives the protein CASSLGGADTQYF. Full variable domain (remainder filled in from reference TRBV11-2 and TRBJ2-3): EAGVAQSPRYKIIEKRQSVAFWCNPISGHATLYWYQQILGQGPKLLIQFQNNGVVDDSQLPKDRFSAERLKGVDSTLKIQPAKLEDSAVYLCASSLGGADTQYFGPGTRLTVL.

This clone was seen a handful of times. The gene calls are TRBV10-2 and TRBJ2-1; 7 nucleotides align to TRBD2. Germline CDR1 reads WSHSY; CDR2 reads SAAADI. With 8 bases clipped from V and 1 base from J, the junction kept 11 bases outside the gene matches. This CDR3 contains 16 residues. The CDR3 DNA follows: TGCGCCAGCCATCCCTTCGGGGGGATTTCCTACAATGAGCAGTTCTTC. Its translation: CASHPFGGISYNEQFF.

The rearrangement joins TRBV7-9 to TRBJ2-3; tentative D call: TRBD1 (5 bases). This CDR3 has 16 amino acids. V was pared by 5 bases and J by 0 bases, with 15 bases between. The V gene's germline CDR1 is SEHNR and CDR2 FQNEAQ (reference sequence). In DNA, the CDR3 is TGTGCCAGCAGCGTCGGACACCGGATAAGCACAGATACGCAGTATTTT. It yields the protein CASSVGHRISTDTQYF.

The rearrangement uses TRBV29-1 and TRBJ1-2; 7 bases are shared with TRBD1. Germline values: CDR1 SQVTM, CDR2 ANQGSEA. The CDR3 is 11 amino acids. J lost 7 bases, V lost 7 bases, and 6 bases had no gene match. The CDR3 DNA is TGCAGCGGAACAGGGGTATTTGGCTACACCTTC. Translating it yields CSGTGVFGYTF.

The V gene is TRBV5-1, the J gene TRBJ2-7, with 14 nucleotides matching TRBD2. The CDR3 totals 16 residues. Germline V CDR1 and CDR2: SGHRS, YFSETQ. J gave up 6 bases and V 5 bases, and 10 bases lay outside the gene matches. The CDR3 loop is CASSTNGLAGGREQYF. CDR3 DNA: TGCGCCAGCAGTACGAACGGACTAGCGGGAGGACGCGAGCAGTACTTC.

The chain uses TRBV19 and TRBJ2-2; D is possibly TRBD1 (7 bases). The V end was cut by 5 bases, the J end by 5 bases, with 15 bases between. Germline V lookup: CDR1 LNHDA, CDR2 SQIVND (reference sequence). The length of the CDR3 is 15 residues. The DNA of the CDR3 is TGTGCCAGTAGTTCGGCAGGGGGGCTAACCGGGGAGCTGTTTTTT. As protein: CASSSAGGLTGELFF.

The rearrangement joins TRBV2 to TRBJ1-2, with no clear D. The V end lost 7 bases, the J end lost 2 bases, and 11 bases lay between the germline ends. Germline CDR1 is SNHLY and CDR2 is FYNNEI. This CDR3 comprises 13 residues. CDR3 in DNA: TGTGCCAGCATATTGGCGGGGAACTATGGCTACACCTTC. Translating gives CASILAGNYGYTF.